The clone carrying this T cell receptor (beta chain) came up once. This CDR3 is built from 14 residues. Per germline, CDR1 MNHEY and CDR2 SVGAGI. V trimming: 4 bases; J trimming: 7 bases; junction bases outside the gene matches: 8. TCRdb's copy holds only in-frame clones and misses some; the assay was immunoSEQ multiplex PCR. The table has 250,000 or so clones, more than 70% seen once. These data originate in a study of blood T cell repertoires in COVID-19. The clonotype originates from a woman between 50 and 59 years old who had recovered from COVID-19. Material: PBMCs or T cells enriched from blood (not recorded which). This chain uses TRBV6-5 with TRBJ1-2, with TRBD1 matching over 8 bases. CDR3 coding DNA: TGTGCCAGCAGTTTCCGTGGACAGGGCGGTGGCTACACCTTC. Translated: CASSFRGQGGGYTF.